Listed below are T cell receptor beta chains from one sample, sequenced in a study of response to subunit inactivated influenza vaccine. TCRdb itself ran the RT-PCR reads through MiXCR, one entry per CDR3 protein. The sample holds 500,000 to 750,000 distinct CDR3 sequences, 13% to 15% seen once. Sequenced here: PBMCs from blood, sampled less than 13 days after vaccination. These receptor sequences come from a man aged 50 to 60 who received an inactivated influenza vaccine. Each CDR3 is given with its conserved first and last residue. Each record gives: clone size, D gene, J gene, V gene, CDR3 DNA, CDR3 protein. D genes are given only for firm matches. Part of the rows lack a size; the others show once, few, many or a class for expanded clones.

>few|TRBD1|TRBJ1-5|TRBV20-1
TGCAGTGCCAGGGGGCTGGGCAATCAGCCCCAGCATTTT
CSARGLGNQPQHF
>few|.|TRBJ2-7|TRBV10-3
TGTGCCATCAGCACCGACTTCTACGAGCAGTACTTC
CAISTDFYEQYF
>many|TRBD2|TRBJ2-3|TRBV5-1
TGCGCCAGCAGCTGGGGGACTAACCCCAGCACAGATACGCAGTATTTT
CASSWGTNPSTDTQYF
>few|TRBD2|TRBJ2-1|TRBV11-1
TGTGCCAGCAGCCCCGAGGGACTAGCTGGAAATGAGCAGTTCTTC
CASSPEGLAGNEQFF
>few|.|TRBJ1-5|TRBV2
TGTGCCAGCAGTAGGGGTTCCGGCAATCAGCCCCAGCATTTT
CASSRGSGNQPQHF
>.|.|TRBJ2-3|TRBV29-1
TGCAGCGTTGGATTGAGTTCTAGCACAGATACGCAGTATTTT
CSVGLSSSTDTQYF
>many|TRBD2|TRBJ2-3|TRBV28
TGTGCCAGCCTTCTAGCGGGAGTCGCGGTCGGCACAGATACGCAGTATTTT
CASLLAGVAVGTDTQYF
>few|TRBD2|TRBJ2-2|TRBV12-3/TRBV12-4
TGTGCCAGCAGCCGTGGACTAGGCTTGGTTACCGGGGAGCTGTTTTTT
CASSRGLGLVTGELFF
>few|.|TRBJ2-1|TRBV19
TGTGCCAGTAGTATAGGGGCCAATGAGCAGTTCTTC
CASSIGANEQFF
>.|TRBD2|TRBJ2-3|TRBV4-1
TGCGCCAGCAGCCAAGATGGGAGCGGGGGGGCCGTAGATACGCAGTATTTT
CASSQDGSGGAVDTQYF
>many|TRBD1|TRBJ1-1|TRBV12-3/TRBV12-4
TGTGCCAGCAGCCGGGAAGGGGGCAACACTGAAGCTTTCTTT
CASSREGGNTEAFF
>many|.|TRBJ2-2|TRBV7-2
TGTGCCAGCAGCTTTGGGGCAGGGACGAACACCGGGGAGCTGTTTTTT
CASSFGAGTNTGELFF
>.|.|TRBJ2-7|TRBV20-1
TGCAGTGCTACAACGACAGGCCTCTCCTACGAGCAGTACTTC
CSATTTGLSYEQYF
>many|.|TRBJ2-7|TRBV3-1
TGTGCCAGCAGCCCCTGGGCCCAGGAGGATTACGAGCAGTACTTC
CASSPWAQEDYEQYF
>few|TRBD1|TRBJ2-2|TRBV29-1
TGCAGCGTTGCGGGACAGGCGGCCGGGGAGCTGTTTTTT
CSVAGQAAGELFF
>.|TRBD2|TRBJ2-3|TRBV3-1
TGTGCCAGCAGCCAAGTTAGACTAGCGGGGAGGGATACGCAGTATTTT
CASSQVRLAGRDTQYF
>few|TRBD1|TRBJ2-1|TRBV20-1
TGCAGTGCTAGAGATTTAGGACAGGCGAACAATGAGCAGTTCTTC
CSARDLGQANNEQFF
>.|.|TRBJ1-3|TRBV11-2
TGTGCCAGCAGCTTAGATTGGACCGGAAACACCATATATTTT
CASSLDWTGNTIYF
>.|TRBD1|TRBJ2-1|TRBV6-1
TGTGCCAGCAGCGGGGACAGGAGAGACAATGAGCAGTTCTTC
CASSGDRRDNEQFF
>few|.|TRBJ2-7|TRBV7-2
TGTGCCAGCAGCTTAGTAGGGGTGGACCCCTACGAGCAGTACTTC
CASSLVGVDPYEQYF
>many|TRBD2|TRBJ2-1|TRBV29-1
TGCAGCGTTGCCTGGCTAGCGGGACGCAATGAGCAGTTCTTC
CSVAWLAGRNEQFF
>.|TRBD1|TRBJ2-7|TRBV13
TGTGCCAGCGGACAGGGTGTGGAACTGGGCTCCTACGAGCAGTACTTC
CASGQGVELGSYEQYF
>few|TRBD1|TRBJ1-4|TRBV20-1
TGCAGTGCGCGGGACAGGGGTGTCTCTGAAAAACTGTTTTTT
CSARDRGVSEKLFF
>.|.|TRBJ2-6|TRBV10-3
TGTGCCATCACCTACAAACCAGGGGCCAACGTCCTGACTTTC
CAITYKPGANVLTF
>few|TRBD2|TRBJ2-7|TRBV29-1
TGCAGCGTTGATTTTGGACTAGCGGGAGAGAACGAGCAGTACTTC
CSVDFGLAGENEQYF
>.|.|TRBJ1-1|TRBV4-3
TGCGCCAGCAGCCAAGATTTGTTGACTGAAGCTTTCTTT
CASSQDLLTEAFF